This is a list of T cell receptor beta chains from one sample in a study of blood T cell repertoires in COVID-19. Clones were read by immunoSEQ multiplex PCR, and TCRdb kept only the in-frame ones, dropping some. The sample consists of about 46,000 clones, 80% to 90% of them appearing once. Sequencing used peripheral blood. These receptors all come from a human donor in a cohort sampled during active COVID-19. Each CDR3 is given with its conserved first and last residue. Fields, in order: clone size, J gene, V gene, D gene, CDR3 DNA, CDR3 protein. The D gene is left open where the match is weak. Clone size, where shown, is once, few, many, or a class for clones that have expanded.

>NA|TRBJ2-4|TRBV30|NA
TGTGCCTGGAGTGTACCCGACGGGGGTAACAAAAACATTCAGTACTTC
CAWSVPDGGNKNIQYF
>NA|TRBJ2-1|TRBV19|NA
TGTGCCAGTAGCAGATACAATGAGCAGTTCTTC
CASSRYNEQFF
>NA|TRBJ2-7|TRBV7-9|TRBD2
TGTGCCAGCAGCTTAGCAGGGCTAGCGGGACTTCGCGAGCAGTACTTC
CASSLAGLAGLREQYF
>NA|TRBJ2-7|TRBV5-1|TRBD1
TGCGCCAGCGACAAGGGACAGGGCGCCGAGCAGTACTTC
CASDKGQGAEQYF
>NA|TRBJ2-7|TRBV28|TRBD2
TGTGCCAGCAGTGCCCCCCGGGGGGGGGCGGACGAGCAGTACTTC
CASSAPRGGADEQYF
>NA|TRBJ2-2|TRBV7-2|TRBD2
TGTGCCAGCAGCTTAGGGACTAGCGGGACTTTCGGGGAGCTGTTTTTT
CASSLGTSGTFGELFF
>NA|TRBJ1-5|TRBV4-1|NA
TGCGCCAGCAGCCCCGGACTCAATCAGCCCCAGCATTTT
CASSPGLNQPQHF
>NA|TRBJ1-2|TRBV7-2|NA
TGTGCCAGCAGCACAACGACCGGGTTAGATGGCTACACCTTC
CASSTTTGLDGYTF
>NA|TRBJ2-1|TRBV27|TRBD2
TGTGCTATCCCCGGGGGGAGGGATGAGCAGTTCTTC
CAIPGGRDEQFF
>NA|TRBJ2-2|TRBV10-2|TRBD1
TGCGCCAGCAGTGAGACAGGGGGCCGTAACACCGGGGAGCTGTTTTTT
CASSETGGRNTGELFF
>NA|TRBJ2-7|TRBV5-1|TRBD1
TGCGCCAGCAGCTTCCCCCAACAGGGGGCCTCCTACGAGCAGTACTTC
CASSFPQQGASYEQYF
>NA|TRBJ2-2|TRBV7-8|NA
TGTGCCAGCAGACTACTAGCCTCCGGGGAGCTGTTTTTT
CASRLLASGELFF
>medium-sized|TRBJ1-1|TRBV27|NA
TGTGCCAGCAGTTTAGATGCTCGGGATTGGGGGCATGCGACTTTCTTT
CASSLDARDWGHATFF
>NA|TRBJ1-1|TRBV9|NA
TGTGCCAGCAGACAGGAGGGACCGAACACTGAAGCTTTCTTT
CASRQEGPNTEAFF
>NA|TRBJ1-4|TRBV4-1|NA
TGCGCCAGCAGCCAAGACAGGGTTACAACTAATGAAAAACTGTTTTTT
CASSQDRVTTNEKLFF
>NA|TRBJ2-7|TRBV5-1|TRBD1
TGCGCCAGCAGCCCTGACAGGGGCATCGACTACGAGCAGTACTTC
CASSPDRGIDYEQYF
>NA|TRBJ1-2|TRBV13|NA
TGTGCCAGCAGCCCCTATGGCTATGGCTACACCTTC
CASSPYGYGYTF
>NA|TRBJ1-1|TRBV7-9|TRBD1
TGTGCCAGCAGCCTTACAGGGGGCTGGACTGAAGCTTTCTTT
CASSLTGGWTEAFF
>NA|TRBJ1-1|TRBV15|TRBD1
TGTGCCACCAGCATAGGGGGCTCGGGCTTTGAAGCTTTCTTT
CATSIGGSGFEAFF
>NA|TRBJ2-7|TRBV7-9|NA
TGTGCCAGCAGCTTAAGCCTAGCTTACGGAGAAGAGCAGTACTTC
CASSLSLAYGEEQYF
>NA|TRBJ2-6|TRBV6-2/TRBV6-3|NA
TGTGCCAGCAGCCCCTCTCCTGGGGCCAACGTCCTGACTTTC
CASSPSPGANVLTF
>NA|TRBJ1-3|TRBV2|NA
TGTGCCAGCATCGAAGGTGGAGGTGGAAACACCATATATTTT
CASIEGGGGNTIYF
>NA|TRBJ1-1|TRBV3-1/TRBV3-2|TRBD1
TGTGCCAGCAGCCTAGGGGGCATCGACACTGAAGCTTTCTTT
CASSLGGIDTEAFF
>NA|TRBJ2-5|TRBV5-1|NA
TGCGCCAGCAGCTTGGTCCAGGGGTCGGGGGAGACCCAGTACTTC
CASSLVQGSGETQYF
>NA|TRBJ2-7|TRBV11-2|TRBD2
TGTGCCAGCAGCTTTATTAGCGGGGGGCGGTACGAGCAGTACTTC
CASSFISGGRYEQYF